The clone carrying this TCR beta chain was detected a few times. The data were taken from a study of blood T cell repertoires in COVID-19. Seattle patients were enrolled while actively infected and followed longitudinally. TCRdb keeps only in-frame clones here, not all; method: immunoSEQ multiplex PCR. The sample contains about 180,000 clones, over 80% of which appear only once. The CDR3 is 15 amino acids. In germline, CDR1 is SGHTS, CDR2 YDEGEE. J lost 8 bases, V lost 0 bases, and 5 bases had no gene match. The V call is TRBV5-8, the J call TRBJ1-4, with TRBD1 matching 9 bases. Sequenced: peripheral blood. This TCR was sampled from a woman between 70 and 85 years old with COVID-19, enrolled during active disease. The CDR3 bases are TGTGCCAGCAGCTTGGGGGACAGGGTTGAAGAAAAACTGTTTTTT. This sequence encodes CASSLGDRVEEKLFF.